A selection of T cell receptor beta chains follows, all from one sample in a study of shared clonotypes between healthy human individuals. TCRdb's table, derived via immunoSEQ multiplex PCR, lists solely in-frame clones and lacks some. Of approximately 980,000 clones listed, less than 85% were seen once; the top ten hold around 1.4%. Sequencing was performed on memory CD4+ T cells sorted from blood. The source of these receptors is a man aged 18 to 35 in good health. Both conserved end residues are part of each CDR3. The D gene is left open where the match is weak. Expanded clones are given a class, and other clones once, few, many or no size at all.

v_gene	d_gene	abundance	j_gene	CDR3aa	CDR3nt
TRBV29-1	TRBD1	NA	TRBJ2-7	CSARQGQGEQYF	TGCAGCGCCAGACAGGGTCAAGGCGAGCAGTACTTC
TRBV19	TRBD1	NA	TRBJ2-2	CASSLHRGENTGELFF	TGTGCCAGTAGTCTCCACAGGGGCGAGAACACCGGGGAGCTGTTTTTT
TRBV18	NA	NA	TRBJ2-7	CASSPGGTTSSYEQYF	TGTGCCAGCTCACCCGGGGGGACAACCAGCTCCTACGAGCAGTACTTC
TRBV25-1	NA	NA	TRBJ1-3	CASSESFGGTGGGNTIYF	TGTGCCAGCAGTGAATCGTTCGGGGGCACAGGCGGCGGGAACACCATATATTTT
TRBV5-1	NA	NA	TRBJ2-2	CASSLEQGFNTGELFF	TGCGCCAGCAGCTTGGAACAGGGATTTAACACCGGGGAGCTGTTTTTT
TRBV7-3	TRBD1	NA	TRBJ2-1	CASSSDRGSYNEQFF	TGTGCCAGCAGCTCGGACAGGGGGTCGTACAATGAGCAGTTCTTC
TRBV6-5	NA	NA	TRBJ2-7	CASIGNSPGSYEQYF	TGTGCCAGCATAGGGAACAGTCCGGGCTCCTACGAGCAGTACTTC
TRBV30	NA	NA	TRBJ1-3	CAWSQVRNTIYF	TGTGCCTGGAGTCAAGTTCGAAACACCATATATTTT
TRBV10-2	TRBD2	few	TRBJ2-3	CASSSGRGVSTDTQYF	TGCGCCAGCAGTAGCGGTCGGGGGGTCTCCACAGATACGCAGTATTTT
TRBV5-1	NA	few	TRBJ2-5	CASSPGASWETQYF	TGCGCCAGCAGCCCCGGTGCTTCATGGGAGACCCAGTACTTC
TRBV5-1	NA	NA	TRBJ2-3	CASSFGLGNTDTQYF	TGCGCCAGCAGCTTCGGACTCGGAAACACAGATACGCAGTATTTT
TRBV6-5	TRBD1	once	TRBJ1-5	CASSTQGALGPQHF	TGTGCCAGCAGTACACAGGGGGCATTAGGGCCCCAGCATTTT
TRBV5-1	NA	NA	TRBJ1-2	CASVLTPGGDYGYTF	TGCGCCAGCGTCCTAACGCCGGGAGGGGACTATGGCTACACCTTC
TRBV28	NA	NA	TRBJ1-1	CASSYTWGEAGTEAFF	TGTGCCAGCAGTTACACATGGGGGGAGGCGGGCACTGAAGCTTTCTTT
TRBV29-1	NA	NA	TRBJ2-6	CSVEGHPGANVLTF	TGCAGCGTTGAGGGACATCCAGGGGCCAACGTCCTGACTTTC
TRBV6-5	NA	NA	TRBJ1-1	CASSSLATGTEAFF	TGTGCCAGCAGCTCCTTAGCGACAGGCACTGAAGCTTTCTTT
TRBV5-1	TRBD2	NA	TRBJ2-3	CASSLQASGVGTDTQYF	TGCGCCAGCAGCTTGCAGGCTAGCGGGGTAGGGACAGATACGCAGTATTTT
TRBV11-2	TRBD1	NA	TRBJ2-1	CASSRILGTAYNEQFF	TGTGCCAGCAGTCGCATCTTAGGGACAGCCTACAATGAGCAGTTCTTC
TRBV18	NA	NA	TRBJ1-4	CASSPNPGAEKLFF	TGTGCCAGCTCACCGAACCCTGGGGCTGAAAAACTGTTTTTT
TRBV4-2	TRBD2	NA	TRBJ2-3	CASSQGTSSTDTQYF	TGTGCCAGCAGCCAAGGGACTAGCAGCACAGATACGCAGTATTTT
TRBV5-5	TRBD2	NA	TRBJ2-2	CASSLAGTSVNTGELFF	TGTGCCAGCAGCTTGGCCGGGACTAGCGTTAACACCGGGGAGCTGTTTTTT
TRBV28	NA	NA	TRBJ1-3	CASLSSGNTIYF	TGTGCCAGCTTGAGCTCTGGAAACACCATATATTTT
TRBV5-1	TRBD2	NA	TRBJ2-3	CASRSYGTSIDTQYF	TGCGCCAGCCGCTCCTATGGGACTAGCATAGATACGCAGTATTTT
TRBV11-1	TRBD1	NA	TRBJ2-5	CASSFDGTAQETQYF	TGTGCCAGCAGCTTCGACGGGACAGCCCAAGAGACCCAGTACTTC
TRBV7-2	NA	NA	TRBJ1-5	CASSFGGLSNQPQHF	TGTGCCAGCAGCTTCGGGGGGCTTAGCAATCAGCCCCAGCATTTT
TRBV5-1	TRBD2	NA	TRBJ2-5	CASSFGGSGQETQYF	TGCGCCAGCAGCTTCGGCGGGAGCGGCCAAGAGACCCAGTACTTC
TRBV10-3	NA	NA	TRBJ1-5	CAISEAGVSNQPQHF	TGTGCCATCAGTGAGGCGGGAGTGAGCAATCAGCCCCAGCATTTT
TRBV10-1	NA	NA	TRBJ2-5	CASSAQQGGTQYF	TGCGCCAGCAGTGCACAACAGGGAGGGACCCAGTACTTC
TRBV6-1	TRBD2	NA	TRBJ2-7	CASSVRLAVNSYEQYF	TGTGCCAGCAGTGTTAGACTAGCGGTGAACTCCTACGAGCAGTACTTC
TRBV14	NA	NA	TRBJ1-1	CASSHTTGTEAFF	TGTGCCAGCAGCCACACGACCGGGACTGAAGCTTTCTTT
TRBV6-7	NA	once	TRBJ2-3	CASSSGTPAVRLRNTDTQYF	TGTGCCAGCAGTTCCGGGACCCCGGCGGTCAGGCTCCGAAACACAGATACGCAGTATTTT
TRBV4-3	NA	NA	TRBJ1-4	CASSHLPDSAGEYATNEKLFF	TGCGCCAGCAGCCACCTTCCTGATTCAGCCGGGGAGTATGCAACTAATGAAAAACTGTTTTTT
TRBV6-1	TRBD1	few	TRBJ1-6	CASSHGQDNSPLHF	TGTGCCAGCAGTCACGGACAGGATAATTCACCCCTCCACTTT
TRBV7-6	NA	once	TRBJ2-5	CASSLAQRRSAETQYF	TGTGCCAGCAGCTTAGCACAACGAAGATCAGCCGAGACCCAGTACTTC
TRBV5-1	NA	NA	TRBJ1-5	CASSPGQPNQPQHF	TGCGCCAGCAGCCCCGGACAGCCCAATCAGCCCCAGCATTTT
TRBV28	NA	NA	TRBJ1-3	CASTRLFGSGNTIYF	TGTGCCAGCACCCGACTTTTCGGCTCTGGAAACACCATATATTTT
TRBV5-8	TRBD2	NA	TRBJ2-3	CASSLGTSGGPTSTDTQYF	TGTGCCAGCAGCCTAGGCACTAGCGGGGGGCCTACTAGCACAGATACGCAGTATTTT